The present T cell receptor (beta chain) was sequenced within a study of T cell responses to AZD1222 COVID-19 vaccine. Trimming left V 0 bases short and J 0 bases short, with 12 bases between. CDR3 length: 17 amino acids. In germline, CDR1 is LNHNV, CDR2 YYDKDF (reference sequence). TCRdb keeps only in-frame clones here, not all; method: immunoSEQ multiplex PCR. This repertoire shows more than 150,000 clones, roughly 94% found once; its top ten account for about 1.5%. The source was peripheral blood, collected 28 days after the second AZD1222 dose. The V call is TRBV15, the J call TRBJ1-5; D perhaps matches TRBD1 (5 bases). This TCR was sampled from an adult who received the AZD1222 COVID-19 vaccine. Here the CDR3 DNA reads TGTGCCACCAGCAGAGATAGGGGACCTTATAGCAATCAGCCCCAGCATTTT. It codes for CATSRDRGPYSNQPQHF.